These 10 T cell receptor beta chains were all obtained from the same sample, sequenced in a study of shared clonotypes between healthy human individuals. Profiling relied on immunoSEQ multiplex PCR, and the TCRdb table lists in-frame clones only, not all of them. The sample has more than 2 million clones; 95% are singletons. The source material was naive CD4+ T cells sorted from blood. Subset specified: CD45RA+ positively selected. The receptors were gathered from a man between 18 and 29 years old in good health.

The chain links TRBV30 to TRBJ2-7; D is undetermined. V lost 0 bases to trimming and J lost 3 bases, with 15 bases between them. The length of the CDR3 is 15 residues. Germline CDR1 and CDR2: GTSNPN and SVGIG (reference sequence). In DNA form, the CDR3 reads TGTGCCTGGAGTGTACCCAACAGCGTAAGCTACGAGCAGTACTTC. It is translated as CAWSVPNSVSYEQYF.

The chain joins TRBV6-1 to TRBJ2-2; 8 positions match TRBD2. The CDR3 is made up of 15 amino acids. The V and J ends lost 6 bases and 5 bases, in that order; junction bases with no gene match: 8. CDR1 and CDR2 (germline): MNHNS, SASEGT. The CDR3 here is CASRGLVSGTGELFF. CDR3 nucleotides: TGTGCCAGCAGGGGACTAGTCTCGGGAACCGGGGAGCTGTTTTTT.

V gene TRBV28 combines with J gene TRBJ2-7; D not resolved. This CDR3 has 16 amino acids. Germline V gene lookup returns CDR1 MDHEN and CDR2 SYDVKM. V dropped 3 bases and J dropped 2 bases, with 17 bases sitting between them. The CDR3 bases are TGTGCCAGCAGTTTCTTCGAGGCTAACGCAGCCTACGAGCAGTACTTC. Its protein product is CASSFFEANAAYEQYF. The full variable domain, in which reference TRBV28 and TRBJ2-7 provide the parts outside the CDR3, is DVKVTQSSRYLVKRTGEKVFLECVQDMDHENMFWYRQDPGLGLRLIYFSYDVKMKEKGDIPEGYSVSREKKERFSLILESASTNQTSMYLCASSFFEANAAYEQYFGPGTRLTVT.

The chain recombines TRBV6-5 with TRBJ2-1; 13 bases fit TRBD2. The germline gives CDR1 MNHEY, CDR2 SVGAGI. CDR3 length equals 16 residues. Trimming cost V 4 bases and J 5 bases; bases outside gene matches: 5. As DNA, the CDR3 is TGTGCCAGCAGTTCCCAGGGACTAGCGGGGCACAATGAGCAGTTCTTC. This codes for CASSSQGLAGHNEQFF.

This chain joins TRBV6-6 and TRBJ1-5, with D possibly matching TRBD1 (6 bases). Trimming pared 6 bases from V and 4 bases from J, leaving 19 bases between. This CDR3 comprises 16 residues. Germline V gene sequence: CDR1 MNHNY, CDR2 SVGAGI (reference sequence). The CDR3 protein is CASRLQGGVENQPQHF. CDR3 bases: TGTGCCAGCAGATTACAGGGCGGGGTGGAAAATCAGCCCCAGCATTTT.

The genes are TRBV9 and TRBJ2-2; D uncertain. CDR3 length equals 17 residues. Per germline, CDR1 SGDLS and CDR2 YYNGEE. V was clipped by 0 bases and J by 1 base, with 13 bases between them. The chain's CDR3 is CASSVAHQRVNTGELFF. Written as DNA, the CDR3 is TGTGCCAGCAGCGTAGCCCATCAGCGAGTGAACACCGGGGAGCTGTTTTTT. Full variable domain (rest looked up from reference TRBV9 and TRBJ2-2): DSGVTQTPKHLITATGQRVTLRCSPRSGDLSVYWYQQSLDQGLQFLIQYYNGEERAKGNILERFSAQQFPDLHSELNLSSLELGDSALYFCASSVAHQRVNTGELFFGEGSRLTVL.

On this clone: With a much larger clone just one base away, this may be a read error. Other DNA sequences within the sample encode an identical CDR3. The chain combines TRBV2 with TRBJ1-1, with TRBD1 matching over 11 bases. Germline assignment: CDR1 SNHLY and CDR2 FYNNEI. The CDR3 spans 14 residues. V shed 6 bases, J shed 4 bases, and the junction held 4 bases outside the gene matches. CDR3 nucleotide sequence: TGTGCCAGCAGCCGCGGACAGGGGGCCACTGAAGCTTTCTTT. Translating gives CASSRGQGATEAFF. Full variable domain (outside the CDR3, taken from reference TRBV2 and TRBJ1-1): EPEVTQTPSHQVTQMGQEVILRCVPISNHLYFYWYRQILGQKVEFLVSFYNNEISEKSEIFDDQFSVERPDGSNFTLKIRSTKLEDSAMYFCASSRGQGATEAFFGQGTRLTVV.

This chain joins TRBV28 and TRBJ2-6; D might be TRBD1 (6 bases). This CDR3 spans 16 amino acids. V lost 3 bases and J 2 bases, leaving 11 bases between the germline ends. The germline V gene encodes CDR1 MDHEN and CDR2 SYDVKM. The CDR3 sequence: CASSFGTRAGANVLTF. CDR3 bases: TGTGCCAGCAGTTTCGGGACACGGGCTGGGGCCAACGTCCTGACTTTC.

The V call is TRBV25-1, the J call TRBJ1-3; no clear D. CDR1 is MGHDK, CDR2 SYGVNS, per germline. The CDR3 extends over 15 amino acids. Deletions cut 0 bases from V and 0 bases from J, with 6 bases between. The CDR3 protein is CASSEYSVSGNTIYF. The CDR3 nucleotides read TGTGCCAGCAGTGAATATAGCGTCTCTGGAAACACCATATATTTT.

The V call is TRBV5-1, the J call TRBJ2-5; D perhaps matches TRBD1 (6 bases). The V end lost 0 bases, the J end lost 4 bases, and 10 bases lay between the germline ends. Germline V CDR1 and CDR2: SGHRS, YFSETQ. The CDR3 loop spans 14 amino acids. CDR3 in amino acids: CASSLGAGVETQYF. CDR3 sequence (DNA): TGCGCCAGCAGCTTGGGGGCAGGGGTAGAGACCCAGTACTTC.